The source of this TCR beta chain is a study of T cells expressing NK-cell markers. Of note for this clonotype: What it binds is not known.

Generation of TCR beta cDNA was performed by 5'RACE template switching incorporating UMIs. TCRdb reanalyzed the 5' RACE reads, giving one entry per CDR3 protein sequence and no DNA. The sample is made up of approximately 550,000 distinct CDR3 sequences, and the top ten hold around 3.3% of it. CDR3 length: 16 residues. General study results and limits: Expanded NKG2C+ T cell clones were not confirmed as HCMV-specific.

The rearrangement uses TRBV12-3 or TRBV12-4 and TRBJ1-1; the D gene TCRdb calls, TRBD1, cannot be checked with no DNA. This TCR was sampled from a man aged 18 to 30 in good health. The sequenced sample was blood T cells: a sorted CD56 or NKG2C T cell subset, CD4+ or CD8+ T cells, or bulk PBMC T cells (not recorded which). The CDR3 here is CASSPLTGGGGTEAFF.